Each of the 23 T cell receptor beta chains below was sequenced from the same sample in a study of cytomegalovirus exposure and HLA in healthy donors. Using immunoSEQ multiplex PCR, the repertoire was profiled, and TCRdb retains in-frame clones only, with some absent. The sample contains about 330,000 clones, 75% to 90% of which appear only once. Source material: PBMCs. The receptors were sampled from a woman aged 18-29 years in good health and CMV-seronegative.

This rearrangement joins TRBV6-5 to TRBJ2-7; D uncertain. V was shortened by 6 bases and J by 12 bases, with 18 bases between the two germline ends. Germline V gene sequence: CDR1 MNHEY, CDR2 SVGAGI. The CDR3 sequence is 12 residues long. The CDR3 is CASSPGEHSLYF. CDR3 in DNA: TGTGCCAGCAGCCCCGGTGAACACAGCCTGTACTTC.

The chain employs TRBV5-6 and TRBJ1-2; 7 nucleotides align to TRBD1. CDR1 SGHDT and CDR2 YYEEEE come from the germline V gene. With 8 bases clipped from V and 7 bases from J, the junction kept 5 bases outside the gene matches. The CDR3 loop spans 11 amino acids. CDR3 nucleotide sequence: TGTGCCAGTAGACAGGGATTTGGCTACACCTTC. It is translated as CASRQGFGYTF. Complete variable domain (other parts from reference TRBV5-6 and TRBJ1-2): DAGVTQSPTHLIKTRGQQVTLRCSPKSGHDTVSWYQQALGQGPQFIFQYYEEEERQRGNFPDRFSGHQFPNYSSELNVNALLLGDSALYLCASRQGFGYTFGSGTRLTVV.

This chain uses TRBV4-2 with TRBJ1-2; D is ambiguous. CDR3 length: 12 residues. Per the germline V gene, CDR1 is LGHNA and CDR2 is YNFKEQ. The germline V and J ends were trimmed by 2 bases and 8 bases, with 9 bases remaining between them. CDR3 bases: TGTGCCAGCAGCCAACAGACGGGAGGCTACACCTTC. Translated, it gives CASSQQTGGYTF.

V is TRBV10-3 and J is TRBJ2-1; 10 nucleotides line up with TRBD1. V lost 0 bases to trimming and J lost 10 bases; unmatched junction nucleotides: 6. CDR1 ENHRY and CDR2 SYGVKD come from the germline V gene. The CDR3 runs 15 residues. This CDR3 is CAISESGQGSGEQFF. The CDR3 DNA reads as TGTGCCATCAGTGAGTCGGGACAGGGGTCTGGGGAGCAGTTCTTC.

This sequence joins TRBV27 and TRBJ2-7; 7 bases align to TRBD1. Germline-derived CDR1 and CDR2 are MNHEY and SMNVEV (reference sequence). The CDR3 length is 14 residues. V lost 5 bases, J lost 4 bases, and 8 bases stayed unmatched. The CDR3 spells CASSQGQAPYEQYF. CDR3 nucleotide sequence: TGTGCCAGCAGTCAAGGACAGGCCCCTTACGAGCAGTACTTC.

Only one count was recorded for this clone. The rearrangement links TRBV19 to TRBJ1-5; D call uncertain. Trimming took 3 bases from V and 4 from J, leaving 19 bases between them. CDR3 length: 17 amino acids. Per germline, CDR1 LNHDA and CDR2 SQIVND (reference sequence). The CDR3 sequence: CASSIVVRRAGNQPQHF. DNA of the CDR3: TGTGCCAGTAGTATTGTAGTACGTAGGGCGGGGAATCAGCCCCAGCATTTT.

This rearrangement joins TRBV25-1 to TRBJ2-7, with D possibly TRBD1 on 5 matching bases. Germline values: CDR1 MGHDK, CDR2 SYGVNS. The CDR3 sequence is 12 residues long. Trimming left V 8 bases short and J 7 bases short, with 15 bases between. CDR3 in amino acids: CASAGPTWEQYF. Here the CDR3 DNA reads TGTGCCAGCGCAGGGCCAACATGGGAGCAGTACTTC.

V usage is TRBV7-8 and J usage is TRBJ2-7, with 10 bases aligning to TRBD2. This CDR3 is built from 17 residues. V gave up 0 bases and J gave up 4 bases; unmatched junction bases: 9. Germline CDR1 reads SGHVS; CDR2 reads FQNEAQ. CDR3 region: CASSLARAGLAFYEQYF. Here the CDR3 DNA reads TGTGCCAGCAGCTTAGCGAGGGCGGGACTAGCGTTTTACGAGCAGTACTTC.

This clone was observed a single time. This rearrangement joins TRBV19 to TRBJ1-1, with 7 bases lining up with TRBD1. There are 15 residues in the CDR3. Germline CDR1 is LNHDA and CDR2 is SQIVND (reference sequence). The V segment lost 5 bases and the J segment 0 bases; nucleotides outside the gene matches: 6. This CDR3 reads CASSWDRQLNTEAFF. CDR3 coding DNA: TGTGCCAGTAGTTGGGACAGACAATTGAACACTGAAGCTTTCTTT. The full variable domain, its missing parts supplied by reference TRBV19 and TRBJ1-1, is DGGITQSPKYLFRKEGQNVTLSCEQNLNHDAMYWYRQDPGQGLRLIYYSQIVNDFQKGDIAEGYSVSREKKESFPLTVTSAQKNPTAFYLCASSWDRQLNTEAFFGQGTRLTVV.

V gene TRBV29-1 combines with J gene TRBJ2-5; D ambiguous. Between the trimmed V and J ends, which lost 5 bases and 0 bases, there was a span of 7 bases. Germline CDR1 reads SQVTM; CDR2 reads ANQGSEA. The CDR3 runs 12 residues. The CDR3 is CSVFQDQETQYF. CDR3 bases: TGCAGCGTTTTCCAGGACCAAGAGACCCAGTACTTC.

This chain links TRBV5-6 with TRBJ1-1, with D tentatively TRBD1 (5 bases). CDR3 length equals 17 residues. The V and J ends lost 0 bases and 2 bases respectively, with 17 bases between them. Germline V gene sequence: CDR1 SGHDT, CDR2 YYEEEE. CDR3 nucleotide sequence: TGTGCCAGCAGCTTGGCCAGGGATACAGTGGTAAACACTGAAGCTTTCTTT. This translates into CASSLARDTVVNTEAFF.

The chain uses TRBV11-1 and TRBJ1-1; D is unclear. V was pared by 5 bases and J by 3 bases, with 10 bases between. This CDR3 comprises 13 residues. CDR1 SGHAT and CDR2 FQDESV come from the germline V gene (reference sequence). CDR3 loop: CASSTTPYTEAFF. CDR3 DNA sequence: TGTGCCAGCAGCACGACTCCATACACTGAAGCTTTCTTT.

CDR3 sequence: CSVEGAVDSYEQYF. Written as DNA, the CDR3 is TGCAGCGTGGAGGGGGCGGTGGACTCCTACGAGCAGTACTTC. V gene TRBV29-1 combines with J gene TRBJ2-7; D might be TRBD1 (7 bases). The V end was cut by 6 bases, the J end by 0 bases, with 15 bases between. The CDR3 spans 14 residues. From germline, CDR1 is SQVTM and CDR2 ANQGSEA.

CDR3 nucleotide sequence: TGTGCCACCAGCAGAGCAAGACAGAACACTGAAGCTTTCTTT. Translating it yields CATSRARQNTEAFF. The J gene is TRBJ1-1, the V gene TRBV15; no reliable D call. The CDR3 covers 14 residues. Per the germline V gene, CDR1 is LNHNV and CDR2 is YYDKDF (reference sequence). Trimming took off 1 base at V and 1 base at J, with 7 bases between the two ends.

The rearrangement joins TRBV2 to TRBJ1-4, with D perhaps matching TRBD1 (5 bases). The CDR3 sequence is 17 residues long. Trimming removed 6 bases at V and 1 base at J, with 18 bases between. Germline CDR1 SNHLY, CDR2 FYNNEI. This CDR3 reads CASREKGVARTNEKLFF. In DNA, the CDR3 is TGTGCCAGCAGGGAAAAAGGGGTGGCCAGAACTAATGAAAAACTGTTTTTT.

J is TRBJ2-1 and V is TRBV18, with 13 bases that match TRBD2. The germline CDR1 and CDR2 sequences are KGHSH and LQKENI. The CDR3 contains 17 residues. Trimming at V came to 0 bases and at J to 5 bases, leaving 4 bases not matched to a gene. The CDR3: CASSPPGLAGPNNEQFF. The CDR3, as DNA: TGTGCCAGCTCACCACCGGGACTAGCGGGACCTAACAATGAGCAGTTCTTC.

The chain joins TRBV5-4 to TRBJ1-1, with 8 bases aligning to TRBD1. With V trimmed by 4 bases and J by 4 bases, 3 bases remained unmatched. Germline V gene data show CDR1 as SGHNT and CDR2 as YYREEE (reference sequence). The CDR3 length is 13 residues. The CDR3 DNA is TGTGCCAGCAGCGTTGGACAGGGCACTGAAGCTTTCTTT. The encoded protein is CASSVGQGTEAFF.

This clone was seen just once. Here the CDR3 reads CASSFTGTLSYEQYF. The DNA of the CDR3 is TGTGCCAGCAGCTTTACCGGGACACTCTCCTACGAGCAGTACTTC. V usage is TRBV6-5 and J usage is TRBJ2-7, with D possibly TRBD1 on 6 matching bases. The V gene's germline CDR1 is MNHEY and CDR2 SVGAGI. V was clipped by 6 bases and J by 0 bases, with 15 bases between them. The CDR3 extends over 15 amino acids.

The CDR3 loop is CASSKSQGAYGYTF. DNA of the CDR3: TGTGCCAGCAGCAAATCGCAGGGGGCCTATGGCTACACCTTC. This sequence joins TRBV21-1 and TRBJ1-2; TRBD1 is the table's D call, not checked against the DNA. TRBV21-1 is annotated as a pseudogene. The CDR3 spans 14 residues.

The chain links TRBV11-1 to TRBJ1-1; 9 bases agree with TRBD1. The CDR3 spans 15 residues. With 5 bases clipped from V and 3 bases from J, the junction kept 7 bases outside the gene matches. The V gene's germline CDR1 is SGHAT and CDR2 FQDESV (reference sequence). The CDR3, as DNA: TGTGCCAGCAGCGGGATCCGGGACAGGGACACTGAAGCTTTCTTT. Translated, it gives CASSGIRDRDTEAFF.

The V and J genes are TRBV28 and TRBJ2-3; TRBD2 matches 11 bases. Germline loops: CDR1 MDHEN, CDR2 SYDVKM. The V and J ends lost 3 bases and 1 base, in that order; junction bases with no gene match: 9. The CDR3 loop spans 18 amino acids. CDR3 DNA sequence: TGTGCCAGCAGTTTCGGTCTAGCGGGAGGTCTTGGCACAGATACGCAGTATTTT. This gives the protein CASSFGLAGGLGTDTQYF. The whole variable domain, filled in from reference TRBV28 and TRBJ2-3, reads DVKVTQSSRYLVKRTGEKVFLECVQDMDHENMFWYRQDPGLGLRLIYFSYDVKMKEKGDIPEGYSVSREKKERFSLILESASTNQTSMYLCASSFGLAGGLGTDTQYFGPGTRLTVL.

The chain employs TRBV6-5 and TRBJ2-7, with D possibly TRBD1 on 6 matching bases. The CDR3 runs to 15 residues. Trimming took 5 bases from V and 2 from J, leaving 16 bases between them. Germline-derived CDR1 and CDR2 are MNHEY and SVGAGI. The CDR3 here is CASSRLPQGPYEQYF. CDR3 coding DNA: TGTGCCAGCAGTCGACTCCCCCAGGGGCCCTACGAGCAGTACTTC.

The chain recombines TRBV7-2 with TRBJ1-3; D call uncertain. The CDR3 consists of 16 residues. The germline CDR1 and CDR2 sequences are SGHTA and FQGNSA. The ends were cut back, 1 base at V and 0 bases at J, with 10 bases in the middle. The CDR3 region has the DNA TGTGCCAGCAGCTTAGGTAGCTGGGTCTCTGGAAACACCATATATTTT. As protein: CASSLGSWVSGNTIYF.